The 5 T cell receptor beta chains below all came from one sample that was sequenced in a study of STAT5B mutations in CD4+ large granular lymphocyte leukemia. Repertoires were generated with immunoSEQ multiplex PCR, while TCRdb's copy carries only in-frame clones and drops some. The sample carries about 46,000 clones, 80% to 85% recorded once. Sequences were obtained from CD4+ T cells from blood buffy coats. These receptors originate from a human donor in good health.

This rearrangement joins TRBV4-1 to TRBJ2-3; D is possibly TRBD1 or TRBD2 (6 bases each). In germline, CDR1 is MGHRA, CDR2 YSYEKL. V was trimmed by 0 bases and J by 2 bases, leaving 21 bases between them. CDR3 length: 19 residues. The CDR3 bases are TGCGCCAGCAGCCAAGAGGAGCAAAGCTGGGGGGCCGACACAGATACGCAGTATTTT. Its protein is CASSQEEQSWGADTDTQYF.

As DNA, the CDR3 is TGTGCCAGCAGCTTTCCCGGGACAGGGAACTCTGGAAACACCATATATTTT. Encoded protein: CASSFPGTGNSGNTIYF. V is TRBV11-3 and J is TRBJ1-3; 9 bases agree with TRBD1. Germline CDR1 SGHNT, CDR2 YENEEA. The CDR3 has 17 amino acids. The V gene end was trimmed by 3 bases and the J gene end by 0 bases; junction bases not matched to a gene: 6. Full variable domain (rest looked up from reference TRBV11-3 and TRBJ1-3): EAGVVQSPRYKIIEKKQPVAFWCNPISGHNTLYWYLQNLGQGPELLIRYENEEAVDDSQLPKDRFSAERLKGVDSTLKIQPAELGDSAVYLCASSFPGTGNSGNTIYFGEGSWLTVV.

The chain has TRBV4-1 and TRBJ1-1; 10 bases map to TRBD1. The germline CDR1 and CDR2 sequences are MGHRA and YSYEKL. This CDR3 spans 17 amino acids. With 4 bases clipped from V and 3 bases from J, the junction kept 11 bases outside the gene matches. The CDR3 region has the DNA TGCGCCAGCAGCCTCCTCCTAATGGGACAGGGGCACACTGAAGCTTTCTTT. Translated: CASSLLLMGQGHTEAFF.

The chain couples TRBV7-9 to TRBJ2-2; D is ambiguous. This CDR3 spans 14 amino acids. The V and J ends lost 1 base and 5 bases respectively, with 8 bases between them. Per germline, CDR1 SEHNR and CDR2 FQNEAQ (reference sequence). The CDR3 here is CASSLVAGTGELFF. Written as DNA, the CDR3 is TGTGCCAGCAGCTTAGTAGCTGGGACCGGGGAGCTGTTTTTT.

The chain links TRBV5-1 to TRBJ2-5, with D possibly TRBD1 on 7 matching bases. With 3 bases removed from V and 5 bases from J, the gap between germline ends came to 14 bases. From germline, CDR1 is SGHRS and CDR2 YFSETQ. The CDR3 loop spans 14 amino acids. The CDR3 spells CASSWQGGRETQYF. The CDR3 DNA follows: TGCGCCAGCAGCTGGCAGGGGGGCCGTGAGACCCAGTACTTC.